Listed below are T cell receptor beta chains from one sample, sequenced in a study of T-cell reconstitution after alpha-beta-depleted transplantation in children. TCRdb re-called the PCR reads through MiXCR, storing one row per CDR3 protein. The repertoire holds hundreds of thousands of distinct CDR3 sequences, with over 10% as singletons. Sequenced here: PBMCs, mostly from graft donor cells, sampled 360 days after TCRalphabeta/CD19-depleted stem cell transplant. These receptors were collected from a male patient between 5 and 17 years old who had a stem cell transplant for acute myeloid leukemia, so the T cells may come from the graft donor. CDR3s include the opening cysteine and the closing phenylalanine or tryptophan. Each record gives: D gene, clone size, J gene, V gene, CDR3 DNA, CDR3 protein. A D gene is named only where the DNA matches it firmly. Clone size is given for some rows only: seen once, a few or many times, or a class if the clone is expanded.

NA few TRBJ2-3 TRBV29-1 TGCAGCGTTGAAGAAGGACGTTTGTCTAGCACAGATACGCAGTATTTT CSVEEGRLSSTDTQYF
TRBD2 few TRBJ2-1 TRBV6-5 TGTGCCAGCAGTTACTCGCCGTGGGAGGGTATGCATGAGCAGTTCTTC CASSYSPWEGMHEQFF
TRBD2 few TRBJ2-3 TRBV6-2/TRBV6-3 TGTGCCAGCAGTTACGGTGGCGGGAGGACTTCTAGCACAGATACGCAGTATTTT CASSYGGGRTSSTDTQYF
TRBD2 NA TRBJ2-1 TRBV29-1 TGCAGCGCGCCACTAGCGGGAGGGGCTTATGAGCAGTTCTTC CSAPLAGGAYEQFF
NA NA TRBJ2-4 TRBV12-3/TRBV12-4 TGTGCCAGCAGTTGGCGACCCTCTAGGGACATTCAGTACTTC CASSWRPSRDIQYF
TRBD1 many TRBJ2-1 TRBV7-7 TGTGCTAGCAGCTTAGGGACAGGGGCGTTCAATGAGCAGTTCTTC CASSLGTGAFNEQFF
TRBD2 few TRBJ2-5 TRBV28 TGTGCCAGCACCCAGGCACGGGAGGGGGAGACCCAGTACTTC CASTQAREGETQYF
TRBD2 few TRBJ2-2 TRBV20-1 TGCAGTGCTAGGGTAGGACTAGCAGTGAACACCGGGGAGCTGTTTTTT CSARVGLAVNTGELFF
NA NA TRBJ1-4 TRBV6-1 TGTGCCAGCAGGGGGAATATTAGAGATGAAAAACTGTTTTTT CASRGNIRDEKLFF
TRBD2 few TRBJ2-1 TRBV6-2/TRBV6-3 TGTGCCAGCAGTTTCGCTGGGACTAGAAATGAGCAGTTCTTC CASSFAGTRNEQFF
NA NA TRBJ2-7 TRBV11-2 TGTGCCAGCAGCACCTCGACAGGAGCCCCCAACGAGCAGTACTTC CASSTSTGAPNEQYF
NA few TRBJ1-3 TRBV12-3/TRBV12-4 TGTGCCAGCAGTCCCCTCAGGGGTTTTAACAGGGCTAGCTCTGGAAACACCATATATTTT CASSPLRGFNRASSGNTIYF
TRBD2 NA TRBJ2-5 TRBV20-1 TGCAGTGCTAGAAAGATAGCGGGAGGGAGGGAGACCCAGTACTTC CSARKIAGGRETQYF
NA NA TRBJ2-1 TRBV27 TGTGCCAGCAGTAGGCCGGGCTCTGGCTTAGTCTTC CASSRPGSGLVF
NA few TRBJ2-5 TRBV3-1 TGTGCCAGCAGCCTTCGGACAGCACAAGAGACCCAGTACTTC CASSLRTAQETQYF
NA few TRBJ1-6 TRBV7-9 TGTGCCAGCAGCACAAAGGGTGACTTCAAGACCCTCCACTTT CASSTKGDFKTLHF
NA many TRBJ2-1 TRBV20-1 TGCAGTGCTAGAGCAAGCGATTTCTTC CSARASDFF
TRBD2 few TRBJ2-7 TRBV20-1 TGCAGTGCTAGAGATTTCAGCGGGGCTTCCTACGAGCAGTACTTC CSARDFSGASYEQYF
NA NA TRBJ2-5 TRBV20-1 TGCAGTGCTTTTATCCGCTACCAAGAGACCCAGTACTTC CSAFIRYQETQYF
NA few TRBJ2-1 TRBV28 TGTGCCAGCAGTTTGAGAACCGTCTCCTACAATGAGCAGTTCTTC CASSLRTVSYNEQFF
TRBD1 NA TRBJ2-2 TRBV9 TGTGCCAGCAGCGTAGATCCCCACGGGACAGGGGGGACCGGGGAGCTGTTTTTT CASSVDPHGTGGTGELFF
NA NA TRBJ2-2 TRBV13 TGTGCCAGCAGGACCGGGACCTCCACCGGGGAGCTGTTTTTT CASRTGTSTGELFF
TRBD2 few TRBJ2-2 TRBV6-2/TRBV6-3 TGTGCCAGCAGCTACTGGGGACTAGGGGAGCTGTTTTTT CASSYWGLGELFF
NA few TRBJ1-5 TRBV20-1 TGCAGTGCTAGGGTCGATACAGGGTGGAACAATCAGCCCCAGCATTTT CSARVDTGWNNQPQHF
TRBD2 many TRBJ2-5 TRBV4-2 TGTGCCAGCAGCCAAGCCGAGCGGGGAGAGACCCAGTACTTC CASSQAERGETQYF
NA few TRBJ2-7 TRBV28 TGTGCCAGCAGACGATCTTGGGAAACCTACGAGCAGTACTTC CASRRSWETYEQYF
TRBD1 many TRBJ2-7 TRBV28 TGTGCCAGCAGTTTCCGGACAGGCTCCTACGAGCAGTACTTC CASSFRTGSYEQYF
TRBD1 NA TRBJ2-1 TRBV7-3 TGTGCCAGCAGTCGCCGTCCCGGGACAGAGTACAATGAGCAGTTCTTC CASSRRPGTEYNEQFF
NA many TRBJ2-2 TRBV5-6 TGTGCCAGCAGCGGGCAAGGGGAGCTGTTTTTT CASSGQGELFF
TRBD2 few TRBJ2-1 TRBV4-2 TGTGCCAGCAGCCCTAGGGGACTAGGCCACAATGAGCAGTTCTTC CASSPRGLGHNEQFF
NA NA TRBJ2-2 TRBV15 TGTGCCACCAGCAGAGATCTAACGGGACGGGTCACCGGGGAGCTGTTTTTT CATSRDLTGRVTGELFF
TRBD2 NA TRBJ2-1 TRBV7-6 TGTGCCAGCAGCTCCACCGGCGGGAGCTCCTACAATGAGCAGTTCTTC CASSSTGGSSYNEQFF
NA many TRBJ2-7 TRBV5-1 TGCGCCAGCAGCTTGGGAAGAGGGCAGTCCTACGAGCAGTACTTC CASSLGRGQSYEQYF
TRBD2 NA TRBJ2-3 TRBV4-2 TGTGCCAGCAGCCAAGATCCCAGCGGGAGTAGCACAGATACGCAGTATTTT CASSQDPSGSSTDTQYF
TRBD1 NA TRBJ2-3 TRBV5-1 TGCGCCAGCAGCCCCCCTGACAGGGCTAGTACAGATACGCAGTATTTT CASSPPDRASTDTQYF
TRBD1 few TRBJ1-2 TRBV20-1 TGCAGTGCTAGAGATTCTAAGACAGGGACCTACACCTTC CSARDSKTGTYTF
TRBD2 NA TRBJ2-7 TRBV7-2 TGTGCCAGCAGTCATAGCGGGAGACTTTACGAGCAGTACTTC CASSHSGRLYEQYF
NA many TRBJ1-6 TRBV6-2/TRBV6-3 TGTGCCAGCAGTTACGCTCAGGGGAGTTCACCCCTCCACTTT CASSYAQGSSPLHF
NA few TRBJ2-1 TRBV11-3 TGTGCCAGCAGCTTAGATTTGTACAATGAGCAGTTCTTC CASSLDLYNEQFF
NA many TRBJ2-1 TRBV29-1 TGCAGCGTTGAAGTCGGACGAGACAATGAGCAGTTCTTC CSVEVGRDNEQFF
NA NA TRBJ2-1 TRBV19 TGTGCCAGCCTTGGGAGTAGAGGCGGGACTGGGAATGAGCAGTTCTTC CASLGSRGGTGNEQFF
TRBD2 NA TRBJ2-7 TRBV7-9 TGTGCCAGCAGTTTAGCGGGAGGCCTAAGCTCCTACGAGCAGTACTTC CASSLAGGLSSYEQYF
TRBD1 few TRBJ1-1 TRBV20-1 TGCAGTGCTAGAGGGGACAGGGGCCCGAACACTGAAGCCTTCTTT CSARGDRGPNTEAFF